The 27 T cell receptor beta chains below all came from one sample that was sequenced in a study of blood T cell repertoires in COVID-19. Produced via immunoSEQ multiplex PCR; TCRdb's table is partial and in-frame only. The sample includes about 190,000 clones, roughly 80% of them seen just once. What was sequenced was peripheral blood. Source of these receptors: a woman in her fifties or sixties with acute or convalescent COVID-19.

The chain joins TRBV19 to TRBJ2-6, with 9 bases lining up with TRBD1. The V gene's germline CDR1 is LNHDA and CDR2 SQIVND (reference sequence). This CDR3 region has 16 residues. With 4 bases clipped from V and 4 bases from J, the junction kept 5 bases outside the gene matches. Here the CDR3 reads CASSTGQGNGANVLTF. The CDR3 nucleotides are TGTGCCAGTAGTACGGGACAGGGAAACGGGGCCAACGTCCTGACTTTC.

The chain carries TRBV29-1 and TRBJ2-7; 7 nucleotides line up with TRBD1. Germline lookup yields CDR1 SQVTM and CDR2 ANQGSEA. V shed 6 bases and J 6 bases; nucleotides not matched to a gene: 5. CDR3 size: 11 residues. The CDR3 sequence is CSVYRGSEQYF. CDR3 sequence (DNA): TGCAGCGTCTACAGGGGCTCCGAGCAGTACTTC.

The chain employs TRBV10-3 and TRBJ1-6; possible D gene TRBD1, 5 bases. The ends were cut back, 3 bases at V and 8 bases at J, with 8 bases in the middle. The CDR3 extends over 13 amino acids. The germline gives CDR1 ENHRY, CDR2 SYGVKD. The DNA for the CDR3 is TGTGCCATCAGTGACAGGGCGGATTCACCCCTCCACTTT. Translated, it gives CAISDRADSPLHF.

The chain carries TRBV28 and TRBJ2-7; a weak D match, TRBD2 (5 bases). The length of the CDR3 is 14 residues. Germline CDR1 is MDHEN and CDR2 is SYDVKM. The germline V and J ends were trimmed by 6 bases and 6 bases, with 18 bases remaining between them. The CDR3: CASSAPMAGGEQYF. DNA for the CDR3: TGTGCCAGCAGCGCCCCCATGGCGGGTGGCGAGCAGTACTTC.

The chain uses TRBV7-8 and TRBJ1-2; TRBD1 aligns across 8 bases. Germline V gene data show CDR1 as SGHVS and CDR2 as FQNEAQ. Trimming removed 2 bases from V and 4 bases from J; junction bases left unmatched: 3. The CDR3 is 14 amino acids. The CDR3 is CASSLQGAGYGYTF. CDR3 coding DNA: TGTGCCAGCAGCTTACAGGGGGCCGGCTATGGCTACACCTTC.

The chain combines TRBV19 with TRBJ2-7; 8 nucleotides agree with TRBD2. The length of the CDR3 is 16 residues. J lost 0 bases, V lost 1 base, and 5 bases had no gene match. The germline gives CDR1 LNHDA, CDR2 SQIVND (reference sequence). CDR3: CASSIVSSGDSYEQYF. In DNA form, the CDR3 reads TGTGCCAGTAGTATAGTAAGTAGCGGGGACTCCTACGAGCAGTACTTC.

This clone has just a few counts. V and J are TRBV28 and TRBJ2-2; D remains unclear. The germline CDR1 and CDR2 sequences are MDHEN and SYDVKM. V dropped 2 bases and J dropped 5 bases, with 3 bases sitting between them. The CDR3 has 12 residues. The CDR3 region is CASSLLTGELFF. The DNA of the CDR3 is TGTGCCAGCAGTTTACTGACCGGGGAGCTGTTTTTT.

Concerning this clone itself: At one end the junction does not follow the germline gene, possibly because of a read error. The CDR3 spells CVSSPSDREHGYTF. The CDR3 region has the DNA TGTGTCAGCAGCCCCTCCGACAGGGAGCATGGCTACACCTTC. J is TRBJ1-2 and V is TRBV5-6; 7 bases agree with TRBD1. The CDR3 extends over 14 amino acids. Germline CDR1 and CDR2: SGHDT and YYEEEE.

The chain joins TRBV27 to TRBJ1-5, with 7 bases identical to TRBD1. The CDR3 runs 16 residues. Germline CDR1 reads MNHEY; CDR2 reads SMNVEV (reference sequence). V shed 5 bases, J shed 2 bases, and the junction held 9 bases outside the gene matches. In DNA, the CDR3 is TGTGCCAGCAGTCCGCGACAGGGAAGAGGCAATCAGCCCCAGCATTTT. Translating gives CASSPRQGRGNQPQHF.

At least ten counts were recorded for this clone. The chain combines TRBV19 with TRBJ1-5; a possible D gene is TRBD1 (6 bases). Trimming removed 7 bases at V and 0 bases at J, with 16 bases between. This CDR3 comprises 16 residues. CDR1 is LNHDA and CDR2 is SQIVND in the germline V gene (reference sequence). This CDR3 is CASIRGGQPSNQPQHF. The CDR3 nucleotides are TGTGCCAGTATCCGCGGGGGGCAGCCTAGCAATCAGCCCCAGCATTTT.

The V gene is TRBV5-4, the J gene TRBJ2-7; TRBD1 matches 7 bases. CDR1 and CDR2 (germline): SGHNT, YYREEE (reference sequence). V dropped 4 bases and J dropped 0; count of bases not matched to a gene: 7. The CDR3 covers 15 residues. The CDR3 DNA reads TGTGCCAGCAGCACTCCGGGACAGTCCTCCTACGAGCAGTACTTC. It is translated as CASSTPGQSSYEQYF.

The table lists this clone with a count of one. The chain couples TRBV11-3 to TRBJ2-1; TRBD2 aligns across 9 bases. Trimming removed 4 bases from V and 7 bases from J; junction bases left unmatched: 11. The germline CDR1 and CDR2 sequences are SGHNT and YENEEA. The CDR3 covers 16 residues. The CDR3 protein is CASSWDYSGSWNEQFF. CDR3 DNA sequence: TGTGCCAGCAGCTGGGATTATAGCGGGAGTTGGAATGAGCAGTTCTTC.

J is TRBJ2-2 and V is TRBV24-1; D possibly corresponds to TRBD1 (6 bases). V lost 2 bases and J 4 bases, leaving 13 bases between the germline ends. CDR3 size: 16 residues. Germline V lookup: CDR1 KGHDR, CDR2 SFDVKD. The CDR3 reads CATSDYQGRGTGELFF. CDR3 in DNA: TGTGCCACCAGTGATTATCAGGGGCGAGGCACCGGGGAGCTGTTTTTT.

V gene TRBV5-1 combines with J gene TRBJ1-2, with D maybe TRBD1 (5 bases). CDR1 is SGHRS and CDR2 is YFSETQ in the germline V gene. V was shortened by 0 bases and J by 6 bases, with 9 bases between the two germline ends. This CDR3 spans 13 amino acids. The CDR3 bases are TGCGCCAGCAGCTTGGGCGTAGGGGATGGCTACACCTTC. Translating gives CASSLGVGDGYTF.

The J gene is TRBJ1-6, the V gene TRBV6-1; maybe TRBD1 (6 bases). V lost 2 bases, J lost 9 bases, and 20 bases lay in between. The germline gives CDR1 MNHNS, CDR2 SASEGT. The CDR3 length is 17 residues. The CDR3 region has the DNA TGTGCCAGCAGTGAATCGGAGGCAGGGGCGATAGGTTCACCCCTCCACTTT. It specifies CASSESEAGAIGSPLHF.

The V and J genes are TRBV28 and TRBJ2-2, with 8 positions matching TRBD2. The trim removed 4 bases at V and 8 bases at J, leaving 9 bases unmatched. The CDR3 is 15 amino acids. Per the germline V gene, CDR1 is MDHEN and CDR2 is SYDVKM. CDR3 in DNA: TGTGCCAGCAGTTCGACCGGGAGGGTGGTTGGGGAGCTGTTTTTT. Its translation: CASSSTGRVVGELFF.

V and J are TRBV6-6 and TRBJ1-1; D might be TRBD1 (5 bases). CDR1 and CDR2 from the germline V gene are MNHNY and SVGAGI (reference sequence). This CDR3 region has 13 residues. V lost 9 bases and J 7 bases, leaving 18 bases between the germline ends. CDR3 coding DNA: TGTGCCAGTTTAGAGCAGGGTCGTAGTGAAGCTTTCTTT. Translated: CASLEQGRSEAFF.

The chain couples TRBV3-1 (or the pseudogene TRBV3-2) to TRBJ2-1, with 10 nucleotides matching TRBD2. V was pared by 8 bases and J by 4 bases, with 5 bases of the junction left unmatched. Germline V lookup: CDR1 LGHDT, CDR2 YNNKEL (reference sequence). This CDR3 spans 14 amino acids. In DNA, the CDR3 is TGTGCCAGCGAAGCGGGAGGGGGGTACAATGAGCAGTTCTTC. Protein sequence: CASEAGGGYNEQFF.

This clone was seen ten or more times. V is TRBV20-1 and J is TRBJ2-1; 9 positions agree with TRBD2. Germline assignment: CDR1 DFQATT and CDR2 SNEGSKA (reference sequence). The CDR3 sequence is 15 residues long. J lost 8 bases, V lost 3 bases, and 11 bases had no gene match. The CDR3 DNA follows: TGCAGTGCTAGTAACGCGGGAGGGGGGTCGGATGAGCAGTTCTTC. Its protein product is CSASNAGGGSDEQFF.

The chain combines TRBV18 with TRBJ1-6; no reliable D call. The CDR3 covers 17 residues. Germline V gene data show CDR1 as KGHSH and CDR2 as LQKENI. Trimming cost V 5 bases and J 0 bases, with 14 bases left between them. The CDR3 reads CASSMNSGSSYNSPLHF. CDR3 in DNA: TGTGCCAGCTCAATGAACAGTGGGAGCTCCTATAATTCACCCCTCCACTTT.

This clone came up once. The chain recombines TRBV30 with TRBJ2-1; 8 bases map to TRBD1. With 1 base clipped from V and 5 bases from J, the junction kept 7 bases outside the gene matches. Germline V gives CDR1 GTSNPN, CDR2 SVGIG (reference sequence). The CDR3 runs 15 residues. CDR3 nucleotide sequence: TGTGCCTGGAGTGAAGGACAGGGACCAAACAATGAGCAGTTCTTC. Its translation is CAWSEGQGPNNEQFF.

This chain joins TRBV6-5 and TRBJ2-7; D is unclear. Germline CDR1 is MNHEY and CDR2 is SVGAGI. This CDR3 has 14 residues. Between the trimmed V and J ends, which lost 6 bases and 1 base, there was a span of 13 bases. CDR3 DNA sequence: TGTGCCAGCAGCTCCTCGGCGGTATCCTACGAGCAGTACTTC. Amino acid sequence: CASSSSAVSYEQYF.

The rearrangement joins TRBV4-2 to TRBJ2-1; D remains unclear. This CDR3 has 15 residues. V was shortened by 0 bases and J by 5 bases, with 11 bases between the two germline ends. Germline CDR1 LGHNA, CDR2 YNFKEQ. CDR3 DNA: TGTGCCAGCAGCCAAGAGAACTACCTGAACAATGAGCAGTTCTTC. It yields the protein CASSQENYLNNEQFF.

This chain's CDR3 is CASSLVTAPSEQYF. The CDR3 coding sequence is TGTGCCAGCAGCTTAGTGACAGCCCCAAGCGAGCAGTACTTC. The chain joins TRBV11-2 to TRBJ2-7, with D possibly TRBD1 on 5 matching bases. CDR1 is SGHAT and CDR2 is FQNNGV in the germline V gene. The V and J ends lost 1 base and 6 bases respectively, with 13 bases between them. The CDR3 has 14 residues.

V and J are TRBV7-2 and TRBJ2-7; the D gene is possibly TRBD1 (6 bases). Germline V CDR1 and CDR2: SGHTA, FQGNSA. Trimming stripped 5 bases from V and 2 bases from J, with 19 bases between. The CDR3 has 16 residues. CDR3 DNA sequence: TGTGCCAGCAGCCAGGACTCCGCCGGGACAACCTACGAGCAGTACTTC. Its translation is CASSQDSAGTTYEQYF.

The CDR3 DNA reads as TGTGCCAGCAGTTTGACGGGACAGGGCAATCAGCCCCAGCATTTT. Encoded protein: CASSLTGQGNQPQHF. The rearrangement uses TRBV7-9 and TRBJ1-5, with 8 bases fitting TRBD1. Unmatched junction bases numbered 6, after V lost 6 bases and J lost 2 bases. This CDR3 spans 15 amino acids. In germline, CDR1 is SEHNR, CDR2 FQNEAQ (reference sequence).

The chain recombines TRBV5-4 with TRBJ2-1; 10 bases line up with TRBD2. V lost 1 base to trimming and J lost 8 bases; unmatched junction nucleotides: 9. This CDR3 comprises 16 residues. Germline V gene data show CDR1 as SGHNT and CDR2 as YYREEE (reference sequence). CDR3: CASSLKAGGPSDEQFF. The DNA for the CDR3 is TGTGCCAGCAGCTTGAAAGCGGGAGGGCCCTCTGATGAGCAGTTCTTC.